What follows are 8 T cell receptor beta chains derived from one specimen sequenced in a study of shared clonotypes between healthy human individuals. The assay was immunoSEQ multiplex PCR, and TCRdb's table has in-frame clones only and misses some. The data show about a million clones, 60% to 80% seen once. The material sequenced was memory CD4+ T cells sorted from blood. Subset in this sample: CD45RA-negative fraction. These receptors originate from a man between 18 and 29 years old in good health.

The chain is built from TRBV5-1 and TRBJ2-7; 9 bases map to TRBD2. The V and J ends lost 4 bases and 9 bases, in that order; junction bases with no gene match: 5. In germline, CDR1 is SGHRS, CDR2 YFSETQ. This CDR3 is 12 amino acids long. In nucleotides, the CDR3 is TGCGCCAGCAGCGGGACTAGCCGTGCGCAGTACTTC. Translating it yields CASSGTSRAQYF.

V gene TRBV5-1 combines with J gene TRBJ2-3; D remains unclear. The V gene's germline CDR1 is SGHRS and CDR2 YFSETQ. The ends were cut back, 3 bases at V and 2 bases at J, with 10 bases in the middle. The CDR3 runs to 14 residues. In DNA, the CDR3 is TGCGCCAGCAGCTGGGGTTATCCCACAGATACGCAGTATTTT. Translation: CASSWGYPTDTQYF.

The genes are TRBV10-3 and TRBJ2-3; 11 positions match TRBD1. The CDR3 covers 16 residues. The junction had 7 bases not matched to a gene; V was cut back by 2 bases and J by 6 bases. Germline V CDR1 and CDR2: ENHRY, SYGVKD. In DNA, the CDR3 is TGTGCCATCAGTGAGCCTCGGACAGGGGGCGACGATACGCAGTATTTT. Protein: CAISEPRTGGDDTQYF.

This clone was seen once. The chain has TRBV7-8 and TRBJ1-5; a weak D match, TRBD1 (6 bases). Germline-derived CDR1 and CDR2 are SGHVS and FQNEAQ. V was cut by 1 base and J by 3 bases, with 10 bases left in between. The CDR3 is 15 residues long. The CDR3 protein is CASSLDGGANQPQHF. The CDR3 coding sequence is TGTGCCAGCAGCTTAGATGGGGGGGCCAATCAGCCCCAGCATTTT.

In its sample, this clone was seen once. The J gene is TRBJ2-1, the V gene TRBV19; 13 bases are a match to TRBD2. The CDR3 contains 16 residues. Unmatched junction bases numbered 7, after V lost 7 bases and J lost 4 bases. The germline CDR1 and CDR2 sequences are LNHDA and SQIVND (reference sequence). CDR3 nucleotide sequence: TGTGCCAGTAAAGCCGGGACTAGCGGGGCATACAATGAGCAGTTCTTC. Translated, it gives CASKAGTSGAYNEQFF. The full variable domain, its missing parts supplied by reference TRBV19 and TRBJ2-1, is DGGITQSPKYLFRKEGQNVTLSCEQNLNHDAMYWYRQDPGQGLRLIYYSQIVNDFQKGDIAEGYSVSREKKESFPLTVTSAQKNPTAFYLCASKAGTSGAYNEQFFGPGTRLTVL.

In this sample, this clone turned up once. The chain couples TRBV27 to TRBJ2-3, with a weak D call TRBD2 (5 bases). CDR1 and CDR2 (germline): MNHEY, SMNVEV (reference sequence). The V end lost 5 bases, the J end lost 3 bases, and 12 bases lay between the germline ends. The CDR3 is 14 residues long. DNA of the CDR3: TGTGCCAGCAGTACCGGGATTGTGACAGATACGCAGTATTTT. Translated, it gives CASSTGIVTDTQYF.

V is TRBV27 and J is TRBJ2-7; 9 bases line up with TRBD2. The ends lost 0 bases at V and 3 bases at J; junction bases unmatched: 6. This CDR3 contains 16 residues. CDR1 and CDR2 (germline): MNHEY, SMNVEV (reference sequence). In nucleotides, the CDR3 is TGTGCCAGCAGTTTATCTAGCGGGAGACCCTTCTACGAGCAGTACTTC. Amino acid sequence: CASSLSSGRPFYEQYF.

J is TRBJ2-5 and V is TRBV2, with 8 positions matching TRBD1. The CDR3 consists of 14 residues. The ends lost 6 bases at V and 2 bases at J; junction bases unmatched: 5. The germline V gene encodes CDR1 SNHLY and CDR2 FYNNEI. The CDR3 DNA reads as TGTGCCAGCAGACCCGGGACAGGACAAGAGACCCAGTACTTC. It is translated as CASRPGTGQETQYF.